This TCR beta chain was found in a study of control samples from healthy donors and cancer patients. TCRdb's table, derived via immunoSEQ multiplex PCR, lists solely in-frame clones and lacks some. The sample consists of 95,000 to 150,000 clones, 87% of them appearing once. V lost 5 bases and J lost 1, with 15 bases in between. CDR1 and CDR2 (germline): SGHTA, FQGNSA. This CDR3 is built from 16 residues. This clonotype was obtained from a man in his forties in good health. The gene calls are TRBV7-2 and TRBJ2-1; weak D call: TRBD2 (6 bases). Sequencing was carried out using blood. DNA of the CDR3: TGTGCCAGCAGCCGGGCGATAGGAGGGTCCTACAATGAGCAGTTCTTC. This gives the protein CASSRAIGGSYNEQFF.